In its sample, the clone carrying this T cell receptor (beta chain) is medium-sized. The antigen remains unidentified. The data are from a study of metastatic and nonmetastatic thyroid tumors. Study-level information: Malignant thyroid and benign thyroid patients provided blood and tumor or nodule tissue whose repertoires were compared. Whole-study results and caveats: For both blood and tumor, malignant thyroid tumors reportedly showed significantly higher TCR beta diversity than benign nodules did.

Original processing methods: Clinicopathological groups differed in CDR3, with these differences serving to build a distant-metastasis classifier for papillary thyroid cancer. TCRdb reprocessed the PCR reads using MiXCR. These V and J calls derive from TCRdb rather than the authors' analysis. The sample consists of 20,000 to 25,000 clones, 10% to 15% of them appearing once. V shed 5 bases and J 3 bases; nucleotides not matched to a gene: 10. This CDR3 comprises 16 residues. All patients reached thyroid surgery having received no treatment beforehand. V usage is TRBV12-3 or TRBV12-4 and J usage is TRBJ1-3; 7 positions match TRBD1. Sequencing was done on a sample of blood. The source is a female donor with papillary thyroid cancer or a benign thyroid nodule (not recorded which). Some clones in this sample may be carry-over from other donors' samples. CDR3 in amino acids: CASSPLGGGGGNTIYF. In DNA form, the CDR3 reads TGTGCCAGCAGTCCCCTGGGAGGGGGCGGTGGAAACACCATATATTTT.